This TCR beta chain was recovered during a study of human T cells and chemical hapten exposure. Study in general: Small volume differences among pooled libraries mainly caused per-sample TCR yield variation.

Authors' methods: Sample-level TCR yields exhibited a median of around 100,000, with a range of about 20,000 to 750,000. Each CDR3 protein is one row after TCRdb ran MiXCR on the RACE reads. The authors' filters were not applied to this entry. The data contain 300,000 to 400,000 distinct CDR3 sequences, under 8% of them singletons. The V gene end was trimmed by 8 bases and the J gene end by 4 bases; junction bases not matched to a gene: 11. This CDR3 contains 14 residues. Germline V gene sequence: CDR1 SGHAT, CDR2 FQNNGV. Study findings and constraints: Expanded TCRs created a significantly greater count of big CDR3 similarity clusters than controls did.

As for time point: patch test 1, 2 weeks after DPC sensitization. Noted treatment: therapeutic diphenylcyclopropenone sensitization with weekly scalp DPC. This clonotype was detected many times. Its cognate antigen is unknown. The clonotype was recovered from a woman younger than 35 with alopecia areata. Some clones in this sample may be carry-over from other donors' samples. Sequenced here: whole blood, sampled in connection with sensitization to the hapten diphenylcyclopropenone (DPC). The rearrangement links TRBV11-2 to TRBJ2-7, with 7 positions matching TRBD1. The DNA of the CDR3 is TGTGCCAGCCAGCCTGGGACAGAGACTTACGAGCAGTACTTC. The encoded protein is CASQPGTETYEQYF.